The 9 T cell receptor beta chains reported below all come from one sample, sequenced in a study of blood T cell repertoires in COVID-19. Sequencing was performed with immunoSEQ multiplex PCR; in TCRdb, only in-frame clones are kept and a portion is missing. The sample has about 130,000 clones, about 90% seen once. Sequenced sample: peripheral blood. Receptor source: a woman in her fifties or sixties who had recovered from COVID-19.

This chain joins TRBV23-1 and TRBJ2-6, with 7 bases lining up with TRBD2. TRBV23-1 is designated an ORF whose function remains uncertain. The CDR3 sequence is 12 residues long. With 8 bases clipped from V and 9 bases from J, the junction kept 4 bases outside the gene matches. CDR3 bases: TGCGCCAGCTGGCGGGGGTGCAACGTCCTGACTTTC. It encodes CASWRGCNVLTF.

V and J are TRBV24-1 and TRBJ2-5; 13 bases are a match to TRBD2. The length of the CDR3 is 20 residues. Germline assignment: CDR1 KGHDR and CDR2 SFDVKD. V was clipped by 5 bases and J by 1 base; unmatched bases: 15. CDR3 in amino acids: CATSAGERTSGGTIQETQYF. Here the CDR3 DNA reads TGTGCCACCAGTGCAGGGGAAAGGACTAGCGGGGGCACCATCCAAGAGACCCAGTACTTC.

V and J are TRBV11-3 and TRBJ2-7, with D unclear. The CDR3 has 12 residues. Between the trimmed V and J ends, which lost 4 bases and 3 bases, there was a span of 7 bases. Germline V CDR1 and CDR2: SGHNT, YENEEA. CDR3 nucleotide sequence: TGTGCCAGCAGCTCGAACAACTACGAGCAGTACTTC. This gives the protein CASSSNNYEQYF. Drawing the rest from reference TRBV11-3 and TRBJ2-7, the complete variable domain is EAGVVQSPRYKIIEKKQPVAFWCNPISGHNTLYWYLQNLGQGPELLIRYENEEAVDDSQLPKDRFSAERLKGVDSTLKIQPAELGDSAVYLCASSSNNYEQYFGPGTRLTVT.

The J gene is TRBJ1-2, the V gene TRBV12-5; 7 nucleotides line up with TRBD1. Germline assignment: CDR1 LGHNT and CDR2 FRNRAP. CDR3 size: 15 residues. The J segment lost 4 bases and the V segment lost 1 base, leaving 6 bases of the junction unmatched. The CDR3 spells CASGLEGAWVYGYTF. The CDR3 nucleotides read TGTGCTAGTGGTTTGGAGGGGGCTTGGGTCTATGGCTACACCTTC.

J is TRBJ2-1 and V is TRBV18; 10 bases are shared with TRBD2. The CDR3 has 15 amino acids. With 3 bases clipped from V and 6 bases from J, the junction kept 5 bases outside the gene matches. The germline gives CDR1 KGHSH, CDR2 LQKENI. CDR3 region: CASSPASGGGNEQFF. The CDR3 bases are TGTGCCAGCTCACCGGCTAGCGGGGGAGGCAATGAGCAGTTCTTC.

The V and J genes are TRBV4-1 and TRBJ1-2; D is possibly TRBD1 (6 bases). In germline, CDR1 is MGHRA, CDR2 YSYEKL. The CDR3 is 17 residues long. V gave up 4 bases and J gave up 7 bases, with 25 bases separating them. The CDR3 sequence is CASSPTPRGGQVLGYTF. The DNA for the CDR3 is TGCGCCAGCAGCCCCACCCCTAGGGGGGGCCAGGTCCTTGGCTACACCTTC.

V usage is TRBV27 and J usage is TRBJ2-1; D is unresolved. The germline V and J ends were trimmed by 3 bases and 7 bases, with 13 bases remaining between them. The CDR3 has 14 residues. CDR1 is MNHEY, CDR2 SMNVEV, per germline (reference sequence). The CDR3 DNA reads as TGTGCCAGCAGTTTGAGAGATCAGAGGAATGAGCAGTTCTTC. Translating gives CASSLRDQRNEQFF.

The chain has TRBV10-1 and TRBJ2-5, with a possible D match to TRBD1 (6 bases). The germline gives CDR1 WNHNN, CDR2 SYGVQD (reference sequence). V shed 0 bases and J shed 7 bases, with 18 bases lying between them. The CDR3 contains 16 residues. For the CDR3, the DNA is TGCGCCAGCAGTGAGTCGGCGGCAGGGGAAGGGGTGACCCAGTACTTC. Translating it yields CASSESAAGEGVTQYF.

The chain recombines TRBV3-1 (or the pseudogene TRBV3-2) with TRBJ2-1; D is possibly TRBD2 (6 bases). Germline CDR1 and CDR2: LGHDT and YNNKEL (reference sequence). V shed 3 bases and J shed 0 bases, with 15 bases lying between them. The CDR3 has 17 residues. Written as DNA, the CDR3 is TGTGCCAGCAGCCACTCGGGACTTCGCGACTCCTACAATGAGCAGTTCTTC. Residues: CASSHSGLRDSYNEQFF.